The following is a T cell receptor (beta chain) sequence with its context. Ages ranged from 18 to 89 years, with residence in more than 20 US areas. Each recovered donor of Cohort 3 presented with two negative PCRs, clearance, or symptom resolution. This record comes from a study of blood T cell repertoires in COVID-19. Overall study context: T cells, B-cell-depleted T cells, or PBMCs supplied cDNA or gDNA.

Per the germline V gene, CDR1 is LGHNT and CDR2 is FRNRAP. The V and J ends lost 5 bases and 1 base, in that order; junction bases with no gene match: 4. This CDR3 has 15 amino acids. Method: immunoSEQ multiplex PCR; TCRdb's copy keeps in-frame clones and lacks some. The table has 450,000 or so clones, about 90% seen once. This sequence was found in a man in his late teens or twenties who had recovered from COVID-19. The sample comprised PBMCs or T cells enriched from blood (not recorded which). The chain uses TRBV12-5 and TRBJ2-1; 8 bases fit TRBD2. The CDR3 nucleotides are TGTGCTAGTGGTCCCCCGGGGGGGTCCTACAATGAGCAGTTCTTC. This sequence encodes CASGPPGGSYNEQFF. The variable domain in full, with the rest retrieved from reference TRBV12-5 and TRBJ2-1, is DARVTQTPRHKVTEMGQEVTMRCQPILGHNTVFWYRQTMMQGLELLAYFRNRAPLDDSGMPKDRFSAEMPDATLATLKIQPSEPRDSAVYFCASGPPGGSYNEQFFGPGTRLTVL.